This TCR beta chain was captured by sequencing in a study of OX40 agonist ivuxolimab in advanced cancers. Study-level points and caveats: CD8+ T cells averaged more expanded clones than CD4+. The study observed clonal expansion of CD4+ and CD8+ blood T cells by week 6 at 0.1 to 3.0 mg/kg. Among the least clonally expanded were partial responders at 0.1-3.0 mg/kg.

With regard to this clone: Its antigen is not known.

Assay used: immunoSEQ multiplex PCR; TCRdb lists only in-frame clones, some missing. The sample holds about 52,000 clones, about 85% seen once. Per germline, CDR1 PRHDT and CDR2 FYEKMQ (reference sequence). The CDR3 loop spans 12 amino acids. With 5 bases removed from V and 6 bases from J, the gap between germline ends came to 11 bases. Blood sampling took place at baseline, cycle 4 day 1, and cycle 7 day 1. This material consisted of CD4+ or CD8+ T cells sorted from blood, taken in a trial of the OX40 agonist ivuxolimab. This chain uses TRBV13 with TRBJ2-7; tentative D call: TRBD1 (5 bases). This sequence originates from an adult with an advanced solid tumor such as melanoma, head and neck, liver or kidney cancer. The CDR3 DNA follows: TGTGCCAGCAGCCTCCTGGGGCGCGAGCAGTACTTC. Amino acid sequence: CASSLLGREQYF.